The 27 T cell receptor beta chains below come from one sample, sequenced in a study of shared clonotypes between healthy human individuals. The data were produced by immunoSEQ multiplex PCR, yet TCRdb's version contains in-frame clones alone and is incomplete. The sample lists approximately 2,300,000 clones; about 90% were seen once. The sequenced sample was naive CD4+ T cells from PBMCs. Subset meaning: CD45RA+ positively selected. Source of these receptors: a man aged 18-30 years in good health. Some clones in this sample may be carry-over from other donors' samples.

The chain has TRBV5-5 and TRBJ2-3, with unresolved D. In germline, CDR1 is SGHKS, CDR2 YYEKEE (reference sequence). This CDR3 is built from 15 residues. V dropped 2 bases and J dropped 2 bases, with 12 bases sitting between them. The chain's CDR3 is CASSFYPQATDTQYF. The DNA for the CDR3 is TGTGCCAGCAGCTTTTACCCCCAGGCCACAGATACGCAGTATTTT.

The chain couples TRBV6-9 to TRBJ2-3, with D hard to call. V was cut by 5 bases and J by 5 bases, with 20 bases left in between. The germline V gene has CDR1 MNHGY and CDR2 SVAAGI. This CDR3 has 16 residues. CDR3 amino acids: CASSTGLEEGVDTQYF. The DNA for the CDR3 is TGTGCCAGCAGTACCGGCCTAGAGGAAGGAGTAGATACGCAGTATTTT.

The chain links TRBV6-1 to TRBJ2-1; D uncertain. Germline CDR1 and CDR2: MNHNS and SASEGT. The CDR3 is 15 residues long. V shed 1 base and J shed 4 bases, with 11 bases lying between them. The CDR3 DNA sequence: TGTGCCAGCAGTGAAGGATCCTGGGTTTACAATGAGCAGTTCTTC. Its protein product is CASSEGSWVYNEQFF.

The genes are TRBV19 and TRBJ2-1; weak D call: TRBD2 (6 bases). CDR1 LNHDA and CDR2 SQIVND come from the germline V gene (reference sequence). Trimming shortened V by 9 bases and J by 9 bases, and 18 bases separated the two germline ends. CDR3 size: 13 residues. The CDR3 sequence: CASLPPGVGEQFF. The CDR3 DNA reads as TGTGCCAGCCTCCCTCCGGGGGTGGGTGAGCAGTTCTTC.

The rearrangement uses TRBV10-3 and TRBJ2-3, with 10 bases that match TRBD2. Germline CDR1 is ENHRY and CDR2 is SYGVKD. The CDR3 is 17 amino acids. The V and J ends lost 5 bases and 5 bases, in that order; junction bases with no gene match: 13. In DNA, the CDR3 is TGTGCCATCAGTACAACTAGCGGGACCGACCGCATAGATACGCAGTATTTT. Its protein product is CAISTTSGTDRIDTQYF.

The J gene is TRBJ2-7, the V gene TRBV7-3; TRBD1 matches 7 bases. The CDR3 extends over 13 amino acids. Germline CDR1 reads SGHTA; CDR2 reads FQGTGA. With 3 bases clipped from V and 5 bases from J, the junction kept 4 bases outside the gene matches. CDR3 nucleotide sequence: TGTGCCAGCAGCTTGGGACAGAACGACGAGCAGTACTTC. Translation gives CASSLGQNDEQYF.

This clone was picked up a small number of times. This sample also contains other DNA sequences that code for the same CDR3. The chain combines TRBV28 with TRBJ1-2; D not resolved. The CDR3 length is 13 residues. Trimming removed 3 bases from V and 0 bases from J, with 5 bases in between. Germline CDR1 is MDHEN and CDR2 is SYDVKM. CDR3 residues: CASSLPANYGYTF. The CDR3 DNA sequence: TGTGCCAGCAGTTTGCCGGCTAACTATGGCTACACCTTC.

This rearrangement joins TRBV9 to TRBJ1-2, with D possibly matching TRBD1 (5 bases). CDR3 size: 13 residues. The germline V and J ends were trimmed by 1 base and 8 bases, with 12 bases remaining between them. Per the germline V gene, CDR1 is SGDLS and CDR2 is YYNGEE. CDR3 sequence: CASSVQGRGGYTF. In DNA form, the CDR3 reads TGTGCCAGCAGCGTACAGGGTCGTGGAGGCTACACCTTC.

The gene calls are TRBV28 and TRBJ2-6; TRBD1 aligns across 8 bases. J lost 2 bases, V lost 6 bases, and 3 bases had no gene match. The germline gives CDR1 MDHEN, CDR2 SYDVKM. The CDR3 loop spans 15 amino acids. In DNA, the CDR3 is TGTGCCAGCAGGCCCAGGGGGCCTGGGGCCAACGTCCTGACTTTC. It encodes CASRPRGPGANVLTF.

The chain couples TRBV9 to TRBJ2-5, with 7 bases fitting TRBD2. V shed 3 bases and J 2 bases; nucleotides not matched to a gene: 7. The CDR3 consists of 15 residues. Germline lookup yields CDR1 SGDLS and CDR2 YYNGEE. The CDR3 region is CASSGREGRQETQYF. Here the CDR3 DNA reads TGTGCCAGCAGCGGTAGGGAGGGAAGGCAAGAGACCCAGTACTTC.

A single count supports this clone. CDR3 nucleotides: TGTGCCAGCAGTCTCAGGGTATTGGGATCTGGAAACACCATATATTTT. Its protein is CASSLRVLGSGNTIYF. This chain connects TRBV28 to TRBJ1-3; possibly TRBD1 for D (5 bases). V lost 5 bases, J lost 1 base, and 15 bases lay in between. This CDR3 is 16 amino acids long. Germline CDR1 MDHEN, CDR2 SYDVKM.

This chain uses TRBV28 with TRBJ2-4, with D perhaps being TRBD1 or TRBD2 (6 bases each). The CDR3 runs to 16 residues. The germline CDR1 and CDR2 sequences are MDHEN and SYDVKM. V lost 6 bases, J lost 2 bases, and 17 bases lay in between. The CDR3 DNA follows: TGTGCCAGCAGCACGAGGGGGGCACTGACCAAAAACATTCAGTACTTC. As protein: CASSTRGALTKNIQYF. Full variable domain (missing parts from reference TRBV28 and TRBJ2-4): DVKVTQSSRYLVKRTGEKVFLECVQDMDHENMFWYRQDPGLGLRLIYFSYDVKMKEKGDIPEGYSVSREKKERFSLILESASTNQTSMYLCASSTRGALTKNIQYFGAGTRLSVL.

The chain employs TRBV30 and TRBJ2-2, with D possibly TRBD1 on 6 matching bases. Trimming removed 2 bases from V and 6 bases from J, with 10 bases in between. The CDR3 sequence is 13 residues long. Germline V gene sequence: CDR1 GTSNPN, CDR2 SVGIG (reference sequence). The CDR3 protein is CAWSWGRPGELFF. CDR3 nucleotide sequence: TGTGCCTGGAGTTGGGGGCGTCCCGGGGAGCTGTTTTTT.

CDR3 sequence (DNA): TGCGCCAGCAGCCCCGAACCCTGGGCGAACACTGAAGCTTTCTTT. It is translated as CASSPEPWANTEAFF. V usage is TRBV4-3 and J usage is TRBJ1-1; no definite D call. CDR3 size: 15 residues. Germline CDR1 reads LGHNA; CDR2 reads YSLEER. Between the trimmed V and J ends, which lost 4 bases and 1 base, there was a span of 13 bases.

The chain recombines TRBV5-1 with TRBJ2-4; D may be TRBD1 (6 bases). V gave up 3 bases and J gave up 0 bases, with 13 bases separating them. CDR3 size: 16 residues. Germline V gene data show CDR1 as SGHRS and CDR2 as YFSETQ. This CDR3 reads CASSSGQNVAKNIQYF. DNA of the CDR3: TGCGCCAGCAGCTCCGGACAGAACGTAGCCAAAAACATTCAGTACTTC.

This clone is a singleton in its sample. The rearrangement joins TRBV27 to TRBJ1-1, with a weak D call TRBD1 (5 bases). CDR1 is MNHEY, CDR2 SMNVEV, per germline (reference sequence). The ends were cut back, 5 bases at V and 5 bases at J, with 18 bases in the middle. The CDR3 covers 15 residues. CDR3 sequence (DNA): TGTGCCAGCAGTCCCCCGGGGAGGGGTTGGACTGAAGCTTTCTTT. Its translation is CASSPPGRGWTEAFF.

V is TRBV2 and J is TRBJ2-3; TRBD1 might be the D (5 bases). This CDR3 spans 11 amino acids. Looked up from germline, CDR1 is SNHLY and CDR2 is FYNNEI. V was shortened by 5 bases and J by 9 bases, with 9 bases between the two germline ends. The CDR3 is CASSPQGTQYF. CDR3 DNA sequence: TGTGCCAGCAGTCCTCAGGGCACGCAGTATTTT.

This CDR3 is CASSLSQGNEQFF. The DNA for the CDR3 is TGTGCCAGCAGCTTAAGTCAGGGCAATGAGCAGTTCTTC. The chain joins TRBV7-2 to TRBJ2-1; a weak D match, TRBD1 (5 bases). V gave up 2 bases and J gave up 6 bases, with 8 bases separating them. Germline loops: CDR1 SGHTA, CDR2 FQGNSA. This CDR3 comprises 13 residues. Looking up the rest from reference TRBV7-2 and TRBJ2-1 gives the full variable domain: GAGVSQSPSNKVTEKGKDVELRCDPISGHTALYWYRQSLGQGLEFLIYFQGNSAPDKSGLPSDRFSAERTGGSVSTLTIQRTQQEDSAVYLCASSLSQGNEQFFGPGTRLTVL.

The count of this clone is one. This chain connects TRBV9 to TRBJ2-6; D perhaps matches TRBD1 (5 bases). The germline CDR1 and CDR2 sequences are SGDLS and YYNGEE. V dropped 4 bases and J dropped 1 base, with 15 bases sitting between them. The CDR3 spans 17 residues. The CDR3 nucleotides read TGTGCCAGCAGCCCCCCCTGGCAGGGATCTGGGGCCAACGTCCTGACTTTC. Protein product: CASSPPWQGSGANVLTF.

The chain recombines TRBV7-3 with TRBJ2-1; D gene ambiguous. The V and J ends lost 2 bases and 0 bases respectively, with 8 bases between them. Germline V gene data show CDR1 as SGHTA and CDR2 as FQGTGA. There are 15 residues in the CDR3. The CDR3 bases are TGTGCCAGCAGCTTATCAGGCTACTCCTACAATGAGCAGTTCTTC. It is translated as CASSLSGYSYNEQFF.

The chain is built from TRBV5-6 and TRBJ2-3; the match to TRBD2 covers 8 bases. With 5 bases clipped from V and 10 bases from J, the junction kept 12 bases outside the gene matches. The germline gives CDR1 SGHDT, CDR2 YYEEEE. This CDR3 spans 14 amino acids. CDR3 in DNA: TGTGCCAGCAGGGGTGGACTAGCCCCCTCCCCGCAGTATTTT. Encoded protein: CASRGGLAPSPQYF.

The rearrangement joins TRBV7-3 to TRBJ2-7, with 9 bases fitting TRBD2. From germline, CDR1 is SGHTA and CDR2 FQGTGA. This CDR3 is 15 amino acids long. V lost 5 bases and J lost 0; bases outside the gene matches: 5. This CDR3 reads CASSRAGGNSYEQYF. DNA for the CDR3: TGTGCCAGCAGCCGAGCGGGAGGCAACTCCTACGAGCAGTACTTC.

This clone was found once. Distinct nucleotide sequences in the sample also encode this CDR3. The chain links TRBV18 to TRBJ1-4; 7 positions match TRBD1. The CDR3 is 15 amino acids. V dropped 6 bases and J dropped 0; count of bases not matched to a gene: 4. Germline CDR1 KGHSH, CDR2 LQKENI. The CDR3 loop is CASSRQGATNEKLFF. Written as DNA, the CDR3 is TGTGCCAGCTCCCGACAGGGTGCAACTAATGAAAAACTGTTTTTT.

The rearrangement uses TRBV6-5 and TRBJ1-2, with D uncertain. Trimming left V 5 bases short and J 5 bases short, with 12 bases between. The V gene's germline CDR1 is MNHEY and CDR2 SVGAGI. The CDR3 has 13 residues. DNA for the CDR3: TGTGCCAGCAGTCCTGGGAATTTTTATGGCTACACCTTC. Translating it yields CASSPGNFYGYTF.

The chain recombines TRBV6-5 with TRBJ2-7; 7 nucleotides match TRBD2. CDR3 length equals 14 residues. Germline V gene data show CDR1 as MNHEY and CDR2 as SVGAGI. CDR3 nucleotide sequence: TGTGCTACTCAACCAGCGGGACTACACTACGAGCAGTACTTC. It yields the protein CATQPAGLHYEQYF.

The chain joins TRBV28 to TRBJ2-7; D is ambiguous. There are 14 residues in the CDR3. Germline CDR1 and CDR2: MDHEN and SYDVKM. V was pared by 2 bases and J by 4 bases, with 12 bases between. For the CDR3, the DNA is TGTGCCAGCAGTTTAACCTTACCCTTATACGAGCAGTACTTC. This gives the protein CASSLTLPLYEQYF.

This clone was detected once. The germline gene is not matched at one end of the junction; a read error may be the cause. V usage is TRBV5-5 and J usage is TRBJ2-7; TRBD2 aligns across 9 bases. Germline V CDR1 and CDR2: SGHKS, YYEKEE (reference sequence). CDR3 length equals 12 residues. CDR3 coding DNA: TGTGCCAGCAGCTCCCCAGGCGGGAGGGAACACTTC. This translates into CASSSPGGREHF.